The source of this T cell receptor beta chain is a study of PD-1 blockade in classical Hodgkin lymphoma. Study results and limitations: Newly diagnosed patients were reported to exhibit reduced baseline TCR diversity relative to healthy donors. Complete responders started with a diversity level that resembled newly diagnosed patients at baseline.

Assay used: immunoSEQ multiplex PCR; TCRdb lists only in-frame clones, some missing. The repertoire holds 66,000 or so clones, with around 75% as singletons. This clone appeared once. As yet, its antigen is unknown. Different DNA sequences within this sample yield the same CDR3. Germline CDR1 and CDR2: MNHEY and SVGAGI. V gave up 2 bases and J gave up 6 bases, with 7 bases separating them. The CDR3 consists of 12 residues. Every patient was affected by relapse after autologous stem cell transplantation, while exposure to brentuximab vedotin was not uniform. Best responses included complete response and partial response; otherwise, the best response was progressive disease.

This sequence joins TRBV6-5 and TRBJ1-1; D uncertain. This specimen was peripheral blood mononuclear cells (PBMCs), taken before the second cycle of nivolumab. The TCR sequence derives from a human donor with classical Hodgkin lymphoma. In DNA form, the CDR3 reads TGTGCCAGCAGTTACCGCGGGGCTGAAGCTTTCTTT. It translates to CASSYRGAEAFF.